These 8 T cell receptor beta chains came from one sample sequenced in a study of cytomegalovirus exposure and HLA in healthy donors. Primers for the PCR totalled 60 Vbeta and 13 Jbeta. The protocol was immunoSEQ multiplex PCR, while the TCRdb copy is restricted to in-frame clones and leaves out a portion. Found here are over 130,000 clones, approximately 70% of them singletons; the top ten hold over 5%. The sample taken for sequencing was PBMCs. The source is a woman in her fifties or sixties in good health and CMV-seronegative.

This clone has a single count. For the CDR3, the DNA is TGTGCCAGCAGCTTGATTCGGAACACTGAAGCTTTCTTT. Protein: CASSLIRNTEAFF. The chain carries TRBV5-4 and TRBJ1-1; D remains unclear. This CDR3 comprises 13 residues. Germline CDR1 and CDR2: SGHNT and YYREEE (reference sequence). Trimming removed 1 base at V and 1 base at J, with 5 bases between.

V and J are TRBV19 and TRBJ2-7, with 9 bases fitting TRBD1. Per the germline V gene, CDR1 is LNHDA and CDR2 is SQIVND (reference sequence). J lost 3 bases, V lost 1 base, and 4 bases had no gene match. The CDR3 loop spans 15 amino acids. CDR3 protein: CASSIARGQGYEQYF. Written as DNA, the CDR3 is TGTGCCAGTAGTATAGCCAGGGGACAGGGCTACGAGCAGTACTTC.

The chain recombines TRBV4-1 with TRBJ1-1, with 8 bases aligning to TRBD1. Germline V CDR1 and CDR2: MGHRA, YSYEKL. The CDR3 contains 15 residues. Germline trimming cut 1 base from V and 7 bases from J; bases unmatched to any gene: 8. For the CDR3, the DNA is TGCGCCAGCAGCCAAGCGTCAGGGGGCGTCAATGAAGCTTTCTTT. It specifies CASSQASGGVNEAFF.

This clone was counted once. The rearrangement uses TRBV7-8 and TRBJ2-5; perhaps TRBD2 as D (5 bases). Trimming left V 0 bases short and J 3 bases short, with 8 bases between. Germline V gene data show CDR1 as SGHVS and CDR2 as FQNEAQ. The CDR3 sequence is 14 residues long. CDR3 in DNA: TGTGCCAGCAGCTTAGCAGCGGCAGAAGAGACCCAGTACTTC. Translating gives CASSLAAAEETQYF. Combining the CDR3 with reference TRBV7-8 and TRBJ2-5 gives the whole variable domain GAGVSQSPRYKVAKRGQDVALRCDPISGHVSLFWYQQALGQGPEFLTYFQNEAQLDKSGLPSDRFFAERPEGSVSTLKIQRTQQEDSAVYLCASSLAAAEETQYFGPGTRLLVL.

The chain uses TRBV21-1 and TRBJ2-7; the DNA was not compared with TRBD2, the D call given in the table. TRBV21-1 is annotated as a pseudogene. The CDR3 loop spans 14 amino acids. In DNA form, the CDR3 reads TGTGCCAGCAGCAACCGGGAGGGCACCTACGAGCAGTACTTC. It specifies CASSNREGTYEQYF.

In its sample, this clone was seen a few times. The gene calls are TRBV7-8 and TRBJ1-5; the match to TRBD1 covers 7 bases. Germline V gene lookup returns CDR1 SGHVS and CDR2 FQNEAQ. Unmatched junction bases numbered 7, after V lost 5 bases and J lost 0 bases. The CDR3 is made up of 16 amino acids. The CDR3 region has the DNA TGTGCCAGCAGCCCCACAGGGGAATTTAGCAATCAGCCCCAGCATTTT. Amino acid sequence: CASSPTGEFSNQPQHF. Full variable domain (rest looked up from reference TRBV7-8 and TRBJ1-5): GAGVSQSPRYKVAKRGQDVALRCDPISGHVSLFWYQQALGQGPEFLTYFQNEAQLDKSGLPSDRFFAERPEGSVSTLKIQRTQQEDSAVYLCASSPTGEFSNQPQHFGDGTRLSIL.

CDR3 nucleotide sequence: TGTGCCAGCAGCTTAGCGGGGAGGGACACCGGGGAGCTGTTTTTT. Its protein product is CASSLAGRDTGELFF. The chain links TRBV7-2 to TRBJ2-2, with 7 bases aligning to TRBD2. The germline gives CDR1 SGHTA, CDR2 FQGNSA. Trimming at V came to 0 bases and at J to 3 bases, leaving 1 base not matched to a gene. This CDR3 contains 15 residues.

This chain connects TRBV7-2 to TRBJ2-1, with D tentatively TRBD1 (5 bases). Germline CDR1 reads SGHTA; CDR2 reads FQGNSA. CDR3 size: 15 residues. Trimming took 3 bases from V and 4 from J, leaving 13 bases between them. This CDR3 reads CASSLQGNLYNEQFF. CDR3 DNA: TGTGCCAGCAGCTTGCAGGGAAACCTGTACAATGAGCAGTTCTTC. Full variable domain (outside the CDR3, taken from reference TRBV7-2 and TRBJ2-1): GAGVSQSPSNKVTEKGKDVELRCDPISGHTALYWYRQSLGQGLEFLIYFQGNSAPDKSGLPSDRFSAERTGGSVSTLTIQRTQQEDSAVYLCASSLQGNLYNEQFFGPGTRLTVL.